This entry is about one TCR beta chain. Vbeta (60) and Jbeta (13) primers were used in the PCR. This table comes from immunoSEQ multiplex PCR, and its TCRdb copy is limited to in-frame clones, with some not included. The repertoire holds about 64,000 clones, with around 77% as singletons. This sample was included in a study of cytomegalovirus exposure and HLA in healthy donors. The CDR3 has 15 residues. Germline lookup yields CDR1 MDHEN and CDR2 SYDVKM. The germline V and J ends were trimmed by 2 bases and 9 bases, with 17 bases remaining between them. The TCR originated in a male donor in good health and CMV-seropositive. The chain employs TRBV28 and TRBJ1-5, with D maybe TRBD1 (6 bases). The specimen sequenced was PBMCs. This CDR3 reads CASSLTHRVIGPQHF. The CDR3 nucleotides are TGTGCCAGCAGTTTAACCCACAGGGTAATAGGGCCCCAGCATTTT.